This T cell receptor (beta chain) was captured by sequencing in a study of cytomegalovirus exposure and HLA in healthy donors. Points from the study as a whole: A later analysis found TCR association rates differed by HLA locus, highest for DRB1 and lowest for HLA-C. In vitro, a few CMV-associated chains proved specific for CMV antigens. Among TCR sequences, most were rare, though some public TCRs appeared in many donors. Sequencing likely produced, as an artifact, a cluster of highly shared sequence variants.

From germline, CDR1 is SGHDT and CDR2 YYEEEE. V dropped 1 base and J dropped 4 bases, with 12 bases sitting between them. The CDR3 contains 15 residues. As concerns this clone: Its specificity is not known.

It was with 60 Vbeta and 13 Jbeta primers that the PCR ran. TCRdb's table, derived via immunoSEQ multiplex PCR, lists solely in-frame clones and lacks some. Of about 190,000 clones detected, around 86% appear once; the ten largest clones hold under 2%. This receptor was obtained from a woman younger than 35 in good health and CMV-seronegative. The J gene is TRBJ1-3, the V gene TRBV5-6; D not resolved. The sequenced material came from PBMCs. DNA for the CDR3: TGTGCCAGCAGCTTGAAAGCGGTAGTAGGAAACACCATATATTTT. It encodes CASSLKAVVGNTIYF.